A single sample gave rise to the 17 T cell receptor beta chains below, sequenced in a study of T cells after yellow fever vaccination. TCRdb re-analysed the 5' RACE reads in MiXCR, keeping a single row per CDR3 protein. The sample carries 170,000 or so distinct CDR3 sequences, 5.5% to 8% recorded once. This sample comprised CD4+ T cells sorted from PBMCs, obtained on the day of the first yellow fever vaccination. The receptors here all came from a young man who received the YFV17D yellow fever vaccine.

This clonotype was counted many times. The genes are TRBV7-8 and TRBJ2-5; D is uncertain. CDR3 length: 12 amino acids. Germline-derived CDR1 and CDR2 are SGHVS and FQNEAQ. Trimming shortened V by 3 bases and J by 5 bases, and 7 bases separated the two germline ends. Written as DNA, the CDR3 is TGTGCCAGCAGCTTCTCGTGGGAGACCCAGTACTTC. It encodes CASSFSWETQYF.

This clonotype was seen ten or more times. V usage is TRBV10-3 and J usage is TRBJ2-2, with D possibly being TRBD1 (7 bases). CDR3 length: 14 residues. From germline, CDR1 is ENHRY and CDR2 SYGVKD. V was trimmed by 8 bases and J by 6 bases, leaving 16 bases between them. CDR3 in amino acids: CAIGGTERPGELFF. In nucleotides, the CDR3 is TGTGCCATCGGGGGGACAGAAAGGCCCGGGGAGCTGTTTTTT.

The chain has TRBV11-2 and TRBJ2-5; possible D gene TRBD2, 5 bases. CDR3 length: 14 residues. V lost 5 bases to trimming and J lost 6 bases, with 16 bases between them. CDR1 and CDR2 (germline): SGHAT, FQNNGV. CDR3 coding DNA: TGTGCCAGCAGCCCAGCTTTAAGGGAGAAGACCCAGTACTTC. Its protein product is CASSPALREKTQYF.

In this sample, this clonotype turned up many times. The J gene is TRBJ2-6, the V gene TRBV5-1; weak D call: TRBD2 (5 bases). The germline V gene encodes CDR1 SGHRS and CDR2 YFSETQ. Trimming shortened V by 0 bases and J by 2 bases, and 15 bases separated the two germline ends. There are 18 residues in the CDR3. The CDR3 protein is CASSLEAGGVAGANVLTF. CDR3 coding DNA: TGCGCCAGCAGCTTGGAGGCCGGAGGAGTTGCTGGGGCCAACGTCCTGACTTTC. Full variable domain (remainder filled in from reference TRBV5-1 and TRBJ2-6): KAGVTQTPRYLIKTRGQQVTLSCSPISGHRSVSWYQQTPGQGLQFLFEYFSETQRNKGNFPGRFSGRQFSNSRSEMNVSTLELGDSALYLCASSLEAGGVAGANVLTFGAGSRLTVL.

This clonotype was detected many times. This rearrangement joins TRBV25-1 to TRBJ2-5; the D gene is possibly TRBD2 (5 bases). The germline V gene has CDR1 MGHDK and CDR2 SYGVNS. This CDR3 spans 15 amino acids. V lost 2 bases and J lost 0, with 10 bases in between. CDR3 sequence reads: CASSELEGYQETQYF. The CDR3 DNA is TGTGCCAGCAGTGAACTAGAGGGATACCAAGAGACCCAGTACTTC.

The V and J genes are TRBV5-6 and TRBJ2-1; D gene ambiguous. The CDR3 has 13 residues. The germline CDR1 and CDR2 sequences are SGHDT and YYEEEE. V lost 4 bases and J lost 6, with 11 bases in between. The CDR3, as DNA: TGTGCCAGCAGCCCCGGGCTCCTCAATGAGCAGTTCTTC. It encodes CASSPGLLNEQFF.

In its sample, this clonotype was seen many times. The genes are TRBV11-2 and TRBJ2-7; 7 bases fit TRBD2. CDR1 and CDR2 from the germline V gene are SGHAT and FQNNGV. The CDR3 loop spans 15 amino acids. With V trimmed by 1 base and J by 2 bases, 5 bases remained unmatched. The CDR3 protein is CASSLVLAATYEQYF. The DNA of the CDR3 is TGTGCCAGCAGCTTAGTTCTAGCGGCTACCTACGAGCAGTACTTC. Full variable domain (missing parts from reference TRBV11-2 and TRBJ2-7): EAGVAQSPRYKIIEKRQSVAFWCNPISGHATLYWYQQILGQGPKLLIQFQNNGVVDDSQLPKDRFSAERLKGVDSTLKIQPAKLEDSAVYLCASSLVLAATYEQYFGPGTRLTVT.

The V gene is TRBV7-9, the J gene TRBJ2-7; D is perhaps TRBD1 or TRBD2 (5 bases each). Germline V CDR1 and CDR2: SEHNR, FQNEAQ (reference sequence). The CDR3 length is 15 residues. CDR3 coding DNA: TGTGCCAGCAGCTTACACGAGGGGACCTCCTCCGAGCAGTACGTC. Protein sequence: CASSLHEGTSSEQYV.

This clonotype was recorded many times. The chain joins TRBV30 to TRBJ2-1; TRBD2 might be the D (5 bases). V was clipped by 4 bases and J by 0 bases, with 16 bases between them. The CDR3 runs 16 residues. Germline assignment: CDR1 GTSNPN and CDR2 SVGIG (reference sequence). This CDR3 reads CAWIGLTAGSYNEQFF. The CDR3 DNA follows: TGTGCCTGGATTGGTCTAACGGCGGGCTCCTACAATGAGCAGTTCTTC. The full variable domain, its missing parts supplied by reference TRBV30 and TRBJ2-1, is SQTIHQWPATLVQPVGSPLSLECTVEGTSNPNLYWYRQAAGRGLQLLFYSVGIGQISSEVPQNLSASRPQDRQFILSSKKLLLSDSGFYLCAWIGLTAGSYNEQFFGPGTRLTVL.

As for this clonotype: It may be a read error: a sequence one base away is much more abundant. The J gene is TRBJ1-1, the V gene TRBV5-1; no definite D call. Trimming took 3 bases from V and 5 from J, leaving 14 bases between them. CDR1 is SGHRS and CDR2 is YFSETQ in the germline V gene. CDR3 length: 14 residues. The CDR3: CASSSFGRRTEAFF. CDR3 nucleotide sequence: TGCGCCAGCAGCTCGTTCGGGCGCAGGACTGAAGCTTTCTTT.

A word on this clonotype: A single base separates this from a much larger clone, so it may be a read error. The genes are TRBV27 and TRBJ2-3; no firm D call. Germline-derived CDR1 and CDR2 are MNHEY and SMNVEV (reference sequence). CDR3 size: 11 residues. V was pared by 6 bases and J by 2 bases, with 3 bases between. CDR3 loop: CASRYTDTQYF. DNA for the CDR3: TGTGCCAGCAGATACACAGATACGCAGTATTTT.

There are many counts of this clonotype. The CDR3 is CAIRGTDNEKLFF. CDR3 nucleotide sequence: TGTGCCATCAGAGGGACGGATAATGAAAAACTGTTTTTT. V is TRBV10-3 and J is TRBJ1-4, with D possibly matching TRBD1 (5 bases). The ends were cut back, 6 bases at V and 4 bases at J, with 9 bases in the middle. The germline gives CDR1 ENHRY, CDR2 SYGVKD. The CDR3 runs 13 residues.

This clonotype showed up many times. This chain uses TRBV7-2 with TRBJ2-1, with a tentative D call TRBD2 (5 bases). The CDR3 has 12 amino acids. Germline loops: CDR1 SGHTA, CDR2 FQGNSA. Deletions cut 3 bases from V and 8 bases from J, with 8 bases between. CDR3 protein: CASSFAGDEQFF. The CDR3 DNA sequence: TGTGCCAGCAGCTTCGCCGGGGATGAGCAGTTCTTC.

This clonotype was seen at least ten times. CDR3 loop: CASSPFRGGRRETQYF. CDR3 sequence (DNA): TGTGCCAGCTCACCATTCCGTGGGGGGCGCAGAGAGACCCAGTACTTC. V gene TRBV18 combines with J gene TRBJ2-5; D might be TRBD1 or TRBD2, each matching 6 bases. Deletions cut 2 bases from V and 4 bases from J, with 17 bases between. Germline-derived CDR1 and CDR2 are KGHSH and LQKENI. The CDR3 runs to 16 residues.

This chain joins TRBV18 and TRBJ2-3; 9 positions agree with TRBD2. V was pared by 3 bases and J by 1 base, with 11 bases of the junction left unmatched. This CDR3 has 18 residues. Germline lookup yields CDR1 KGHSH and CDR2 LQKENI. The CDR3 region is CASSPLGSGGSRTDTQYF. The CDR3 bases are TGTGCCAGCTCACCGTTGGGGAGCGGGGGGTCCCGCACAGATACGCAGTATTTT.

As for this clonotype: Possible read error: a much larger clone is one base away. The chain links TRBV7-3 to TRBJ1-1; D not resolved. The CDR3 extends over 15 amino acids. Looked up from germline, CDR1 is SGHTA and CDR2 is FQGTGA. Trimming pared 2 bases from V and 0 bases from J, leaving 10 bases between. The CDR3 DNA reads as TGTGCCAGCAGCTTAGATTCTCACATGAACACTGAAGCTTTCTTT. It specifies CASSLDSHMNTEAFF.

This clonotype was recorded many times. J is TRBJ2-1 and V is TRBV5-6; 8 bases are a match to TRBD1. The V segment lost 4 bases and the J segment 9 bases; nucleotides outside the gene matches: 12. CDR1 and CDR2 from the germline V gene are SGHDT and YYEEEE. This CDR3 spans 15 amino acids. The CDR3 DNA reads as TGTGCCAGCAGCGGCCTGGACAGGGTTTTTGGTGAGCAGTTCTTC. Protein sequence: CASSGLDRVFGEQFF.